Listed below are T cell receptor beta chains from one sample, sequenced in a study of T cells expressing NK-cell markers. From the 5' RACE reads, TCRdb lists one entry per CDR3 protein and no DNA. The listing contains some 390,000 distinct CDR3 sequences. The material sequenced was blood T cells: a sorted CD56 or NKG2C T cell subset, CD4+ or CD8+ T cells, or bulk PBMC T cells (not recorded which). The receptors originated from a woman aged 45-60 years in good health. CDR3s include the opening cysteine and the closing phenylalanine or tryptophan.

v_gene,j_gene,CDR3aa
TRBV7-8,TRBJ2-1,CASSLVSGDYNEQFF
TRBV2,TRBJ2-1,CASSFLADLTIEQFF
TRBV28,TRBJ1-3,CASSSPGTASGNTIYF
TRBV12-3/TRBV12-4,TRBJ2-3,CASTLEADTQYF
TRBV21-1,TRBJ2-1,CASSTTEGRRLTYNEQFF
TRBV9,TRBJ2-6,CASSVGEGQVISGANVLTF
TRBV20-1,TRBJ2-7,CSARDRRAEQYF
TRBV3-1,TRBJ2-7,CASSQSSYEQYF
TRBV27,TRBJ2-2,CASRTLAAANTGELFF
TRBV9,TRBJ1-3,CASSVVPDSGNTIYF
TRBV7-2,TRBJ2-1,CASSLVAVNEQFF
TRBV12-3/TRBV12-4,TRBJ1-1,CASRGEMNTEAFF
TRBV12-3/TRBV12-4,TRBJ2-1,CASEETQGYNEQFF